The T cell receptor beta chain described here comes from a study of T cells in Graves' hyperthyroidism and ophthalmopathy. Study overall: Peripheral blood draws took place at initial diagnosis, ahead of any treatment.

RNA transcripts were the template for amplifying TCR beta CDR3 regions. TCR CDR3 regions were first amplified by RT-PCR with HTBI primers. In TCRdb, the multiplex PCR reads were re-called with MiXCR into one record per CDR3 protein. The sample shows 300,000 to 450,000 distinct CDR3 sequences, around 13% of them seen only once. Diagnoses used clinical symptoms, serum thyroxine and TRAb, thyroid ultrasound and orbital computed tomography. The PBMCs studied were ones that came from about 10 ml fresh peripheral blood. Trimming shortened V by 7 bases and J by 2 bases, and 18 bases separated the two germline ends. Germline values: CDR1 LNHDA, CDR2 SQIVND (reference sequence). This CDR3 contains 16 residues.

The clonotype originates from a woman aged 55-70 years with Graves' hyperthyroidism. Sample: blood. V is TRBV19 and J is TRBJ2-1; D assignment may be TRBD1 or TRBD2 (5 bases each). CDR3: CASNQQRGLPYNEQFF. CDR3 DNA sequence: TGTGCCAGTAACCAACAGAGGGGTTTGCCCTACAATGAGCAGTTCTTC.